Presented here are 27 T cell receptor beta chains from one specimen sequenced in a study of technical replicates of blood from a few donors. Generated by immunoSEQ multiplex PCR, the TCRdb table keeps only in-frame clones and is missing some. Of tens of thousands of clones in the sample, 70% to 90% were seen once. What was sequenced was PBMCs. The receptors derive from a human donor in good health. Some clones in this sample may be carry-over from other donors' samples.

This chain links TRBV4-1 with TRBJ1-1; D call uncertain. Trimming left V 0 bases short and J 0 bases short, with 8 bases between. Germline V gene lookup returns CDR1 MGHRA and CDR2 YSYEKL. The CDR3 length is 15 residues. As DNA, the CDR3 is TGCGCCAGCAGCCAAGATAGCATGATGAACACTGAAGCTTTCTTT. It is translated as CASSQDSMMNTEAFF.

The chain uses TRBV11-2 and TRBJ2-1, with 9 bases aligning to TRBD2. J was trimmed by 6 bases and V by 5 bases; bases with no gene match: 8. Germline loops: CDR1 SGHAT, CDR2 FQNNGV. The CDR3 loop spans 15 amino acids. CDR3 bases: TGTGCCAGCAGCGCGACTAGCGGAGGGGGCAATGAGCAGTTCTTC. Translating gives CASSATSGGGNEQFF.

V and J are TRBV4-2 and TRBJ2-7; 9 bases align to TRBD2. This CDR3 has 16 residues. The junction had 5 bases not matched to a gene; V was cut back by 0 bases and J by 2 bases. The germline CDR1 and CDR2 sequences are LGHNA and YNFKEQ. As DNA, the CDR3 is TGTGCCAGCAGCCAAGAAGGAGCGGGGGGTCCCTACGAGCAGTACTTC. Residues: CASSQEGAGGPYEQYF.

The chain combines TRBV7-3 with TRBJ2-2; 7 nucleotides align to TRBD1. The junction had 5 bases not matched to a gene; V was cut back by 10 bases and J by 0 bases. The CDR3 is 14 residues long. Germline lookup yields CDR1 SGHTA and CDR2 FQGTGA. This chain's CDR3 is CATRQGSNTGELFF. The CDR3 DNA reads TGTGCCACTCGACAGGGATCGAACACCGGGGAGCTGTTTTTT. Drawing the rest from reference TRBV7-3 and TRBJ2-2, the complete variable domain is GAGVSQTPSNKVTEKGKYVELRCDPISGHTALYWYRQSLGQGPEFLIYFQGTGAADDSGLPNDRFFAVRPEGSVSTLKIQRTERGDSAVYLCATRQGSNTGELFFGEGSRLTVL.

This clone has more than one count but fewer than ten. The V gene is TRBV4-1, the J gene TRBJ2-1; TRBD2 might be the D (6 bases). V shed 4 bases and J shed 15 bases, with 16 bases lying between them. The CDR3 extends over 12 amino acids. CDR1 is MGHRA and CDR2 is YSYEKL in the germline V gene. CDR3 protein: CASSPVAGNRFF. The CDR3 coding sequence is TGCGCCAGCAGCCCCGTGGCGGGGAATCGGTTCTTC.

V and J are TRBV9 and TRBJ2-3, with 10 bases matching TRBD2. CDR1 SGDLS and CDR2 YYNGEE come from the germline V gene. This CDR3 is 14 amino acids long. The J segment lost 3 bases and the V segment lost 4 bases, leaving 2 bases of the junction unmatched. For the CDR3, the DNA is TGTGCCAGCAGCTCACTAGCGGGAACAGATACGCAGTATTTT. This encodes CASSSLAGTDTQYF.

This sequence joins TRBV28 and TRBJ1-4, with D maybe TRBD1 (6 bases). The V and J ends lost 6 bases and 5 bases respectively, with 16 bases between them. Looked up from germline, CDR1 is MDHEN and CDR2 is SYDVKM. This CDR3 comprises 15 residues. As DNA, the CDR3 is TGTGCCAGCAGCCTCGGACAGCCTGGGAATGAAAAACTGTTTTTT. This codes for CASSLGQPGNEKLFF.

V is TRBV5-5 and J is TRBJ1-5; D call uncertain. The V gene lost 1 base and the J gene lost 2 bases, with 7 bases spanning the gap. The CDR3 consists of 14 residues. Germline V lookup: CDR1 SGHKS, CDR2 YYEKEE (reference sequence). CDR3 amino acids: CASSLFQGNQPQHF. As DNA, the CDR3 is TGTGCCAGCAGCTTGTTCCAGGGCAATCAGCCCCAGCATTTT.

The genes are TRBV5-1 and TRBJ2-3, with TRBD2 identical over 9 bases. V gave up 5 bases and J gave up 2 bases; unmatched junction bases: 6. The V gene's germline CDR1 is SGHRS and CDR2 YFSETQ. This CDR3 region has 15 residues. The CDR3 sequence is CASSVRGGSTDTQYF. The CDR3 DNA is TGCGCCAGCAGTGTGCGGGGGGGCTCCACAGATACGCAGTATTTT.

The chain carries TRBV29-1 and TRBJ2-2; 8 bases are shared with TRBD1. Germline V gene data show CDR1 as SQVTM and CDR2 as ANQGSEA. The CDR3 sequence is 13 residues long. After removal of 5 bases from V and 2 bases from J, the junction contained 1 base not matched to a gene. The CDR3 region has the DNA TGCAGCGTTCCAGGGGGCAACACCGGGGAGCTGTTTTTT. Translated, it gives CSVPGGNTGELFF.

The CDR3 DNA reads TGTGTCGCGGCCGGGGATACGCAGTATTTT. Translating gives CVAAGDTQYF. This chain connects TRBV30 to TRBJ2-3, with D unresolved. CDR1 and CDR2 (germline): GTSNPN, SVGIG (reference sequence). CDR3 size: 10 residues.

In DNA, the CDR3 is TGTGCCAGCAGCTCCAGACAGTCATTTTTGAACACTGAAGCTTTCTTT. Translation: CASSSRQSFLNTEAFF. This rearrangement joins TRBV7-8 to TRBJ1-1; weak D call: TRBD1 (5 bases). CDR1 SGHVS and CDR2 FQNEAQ come from the germline V gene. This CDR3 has 16 residues. V was shortened by 4 bases and J by 0 bases, with 15 bases between the two germline ends.

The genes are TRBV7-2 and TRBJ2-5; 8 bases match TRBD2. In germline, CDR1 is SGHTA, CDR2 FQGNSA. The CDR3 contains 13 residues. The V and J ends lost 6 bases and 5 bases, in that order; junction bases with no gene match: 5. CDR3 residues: CASRPGGEETQYF. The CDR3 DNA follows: TGTGCCAGCAGACCGGGAGGGGAGGAGACCCAGTACTTC.

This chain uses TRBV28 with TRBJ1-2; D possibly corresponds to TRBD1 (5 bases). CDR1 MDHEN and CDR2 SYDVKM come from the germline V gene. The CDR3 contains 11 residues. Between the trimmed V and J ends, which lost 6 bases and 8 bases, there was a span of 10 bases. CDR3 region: CASSLGGGYTF. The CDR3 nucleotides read TGTGCCAGCAGCTTGGGGGGGGGCTACACCTTC.

The CDR3 is CASSPRTGGNIQYF. DNA for the CDR3: TGTGCCAGCAGCCCTCGGACAGGGGGAAACATTCAGTACTTC. This rearrangement joins TRBV11-2 to TRBJ2-4; TRBD1 matches at 10 bases. V lost 5 bases and J lost 6; bases outside the gene matches: 4. This CDR3 is 14 amino acids long. The germline CDR1 and CDR2 sequences are SGHAT and FQNNGV.

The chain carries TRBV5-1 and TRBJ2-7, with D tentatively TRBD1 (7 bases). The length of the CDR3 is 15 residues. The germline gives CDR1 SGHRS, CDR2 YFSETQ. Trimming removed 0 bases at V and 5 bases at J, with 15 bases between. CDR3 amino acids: CASSLEPLRGDEQYF. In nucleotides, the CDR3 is TGCGCCAGCAGCTTGGAGCCCCTCAGGGGGGACGAGCAGTACTTC.

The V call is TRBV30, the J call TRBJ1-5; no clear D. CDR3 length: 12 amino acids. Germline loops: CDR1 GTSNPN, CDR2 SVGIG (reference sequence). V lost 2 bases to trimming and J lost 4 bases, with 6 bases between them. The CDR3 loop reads CAWSPGNQPQHF. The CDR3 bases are TGTGCCTGGAGTCCGGGGAATCAGCCCCAGCATTTT.

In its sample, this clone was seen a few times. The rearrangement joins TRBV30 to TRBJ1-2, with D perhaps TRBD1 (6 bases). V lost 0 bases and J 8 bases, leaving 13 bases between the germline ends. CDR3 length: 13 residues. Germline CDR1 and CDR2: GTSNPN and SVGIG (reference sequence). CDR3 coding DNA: TGTGCCTGGAGTGTTACAACAGGGAAGGGCTACACCTTC. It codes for CAWSVTTGKGYTF.

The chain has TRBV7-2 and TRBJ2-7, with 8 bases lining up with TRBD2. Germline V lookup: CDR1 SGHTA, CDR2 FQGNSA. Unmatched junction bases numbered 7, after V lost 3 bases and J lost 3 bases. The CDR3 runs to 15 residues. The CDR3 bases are TGTGCCAGCAGCTTTGCAGCGGGAGAGGTCTACGAGCAGTACTTC. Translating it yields CASSFAAGEVYEQYF.

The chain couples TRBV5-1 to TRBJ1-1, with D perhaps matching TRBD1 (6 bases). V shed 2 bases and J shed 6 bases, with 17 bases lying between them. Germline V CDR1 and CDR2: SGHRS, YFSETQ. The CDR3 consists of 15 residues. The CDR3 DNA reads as TGCGCCAGCAGCTTTCAAGTGGGGACATCTGCTGAAGCTTTCTTT. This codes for CASSFQVGTSAEAFF.

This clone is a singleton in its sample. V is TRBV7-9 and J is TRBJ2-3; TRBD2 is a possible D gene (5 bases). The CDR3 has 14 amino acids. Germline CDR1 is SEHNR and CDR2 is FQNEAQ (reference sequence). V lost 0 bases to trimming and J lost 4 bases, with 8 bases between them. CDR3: CASSLALEADTQYF. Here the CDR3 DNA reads TGTGCCAGCAGCTTAGCATTGGAGGCAGATACGCAGTATTTT.

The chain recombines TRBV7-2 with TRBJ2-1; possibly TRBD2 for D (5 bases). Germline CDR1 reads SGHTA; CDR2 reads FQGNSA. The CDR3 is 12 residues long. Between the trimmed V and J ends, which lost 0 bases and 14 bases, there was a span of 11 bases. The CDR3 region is CASSLALDGKFF. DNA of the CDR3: TGTGCCAGCAGCTTAGCTCTGGACGGGAAGTTCTTC.

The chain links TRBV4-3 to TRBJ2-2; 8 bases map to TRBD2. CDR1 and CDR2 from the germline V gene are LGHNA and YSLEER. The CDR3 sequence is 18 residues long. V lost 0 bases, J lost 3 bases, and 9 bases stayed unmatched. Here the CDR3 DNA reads TGCGCCAGCAGCCAAGAGTCAGCGGGGGTCTGGGACACCGGGGAGCTGTTTTTT. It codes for CASSQESAGVWDTGELFF.

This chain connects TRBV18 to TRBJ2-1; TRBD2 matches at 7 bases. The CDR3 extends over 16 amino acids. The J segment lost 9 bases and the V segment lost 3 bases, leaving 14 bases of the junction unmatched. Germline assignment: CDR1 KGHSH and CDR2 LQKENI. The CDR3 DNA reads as TGTGCCAGCTCACCGCAACCGGGACTAACGTCGGTTGAGCAGTTCTTC. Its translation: CASSPQPGLTSVEQFF.

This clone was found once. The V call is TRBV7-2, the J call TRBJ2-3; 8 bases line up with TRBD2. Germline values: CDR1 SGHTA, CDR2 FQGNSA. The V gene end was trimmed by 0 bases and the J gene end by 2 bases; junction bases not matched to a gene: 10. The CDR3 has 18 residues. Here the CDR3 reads CASSLAAISGRNTDTQYF. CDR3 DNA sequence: TGTGCCAGCAGCTTAGCCGCAATAAGCGGGAGAAACACAGATACGCAGTATTTT.

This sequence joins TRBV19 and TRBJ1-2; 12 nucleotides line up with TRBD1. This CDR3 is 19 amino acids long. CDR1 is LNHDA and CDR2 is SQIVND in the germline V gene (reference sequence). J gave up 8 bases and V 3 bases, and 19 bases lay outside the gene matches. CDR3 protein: CASSIRAVDSGQGARGYTF. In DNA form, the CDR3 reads TGTGCCAGTAGTATCCGGGCTGTCGATTCGGGACAGGGGGCGCGGGGCTACACCTTC. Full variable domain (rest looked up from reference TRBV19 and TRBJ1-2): DGGITQSPKYLFRKEGQNVTLSCEQNLNHDAMYWYRQDPGQGLRLIYYSQIVNDFQKGDIAEGYSVSREKKESFPLTVTSAQKNPTAFYLCASSIRAVDSGQGARGYTFGSGTRLTVV.

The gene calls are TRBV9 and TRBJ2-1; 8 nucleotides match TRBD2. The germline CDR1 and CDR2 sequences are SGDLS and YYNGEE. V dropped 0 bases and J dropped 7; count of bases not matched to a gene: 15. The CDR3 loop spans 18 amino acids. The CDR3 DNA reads TGTGCCAGCAGCGTAGACGCCCAGCGGGAGAGAAAGTCGAATGAGCAGTTCTTC. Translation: CASSVDAQRERKSNEQFF.